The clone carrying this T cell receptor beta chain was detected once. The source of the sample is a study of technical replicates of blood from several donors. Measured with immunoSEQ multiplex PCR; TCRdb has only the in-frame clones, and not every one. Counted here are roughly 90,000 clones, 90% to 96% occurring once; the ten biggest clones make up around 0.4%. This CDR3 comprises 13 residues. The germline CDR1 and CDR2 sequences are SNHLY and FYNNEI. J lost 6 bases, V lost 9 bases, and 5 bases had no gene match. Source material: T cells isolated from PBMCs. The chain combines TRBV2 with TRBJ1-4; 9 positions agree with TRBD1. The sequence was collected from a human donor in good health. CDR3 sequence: CASIRDRDEKLFF. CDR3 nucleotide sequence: TGTGCCAGTATCCGGGACAGGGATGAAAAACTGTTTTTT.